This T cell receptor beta chain was documented in a study of blood T cells in healthy people across ages. About this clonotype itself: The antigen is unknown.

The second PCR ran about 6 to 11 cycles with a sample-barcoded 5' primer and J-beta primers. Using its own MiXCR run on the 5' RACE reads, TCRdb lists one record per CDR3 protein. The sample records about 400,000 distinct CDR3 sequences, 52% being singletons. Aged roughly 6 to 90, donors were systemically healthy Caucasians from Russia. The ends lost 0 bases at V and 6 bases at J; junction bases unmatched: 12. This CDR3 comprises 19 residues. Germline CDR1 and CDR2: SEHNR and FQNEAQ (reference sequence). The study, taken as a whole, reports: Roughly linear age-related decline in beta diversity appeared, significant by age 40.

This chain connects TRBV7-9 to TRBJ2-4, with 12 bases that match TRBD1. The origin of this receptor is a man aged 60-69 years in good health. Input material: blood. DNA of the CDR3: TGTGCCAGCAGCTTAGCTTTGGGACAGGGGGCGATTCGGGCAAACATTCAGTACTTC. Protein product: CASSLALGQGAIRANIQYF.